This T cell receptor (beta chain) was found in a study of technical replicates of blood from a few donors. This CDR3 has 15 amino acids. The V and J ends lost 4 bases and 5 bases respectively, with 17 bases between them. Germline values: CDR1 LNHDA, CDR2 SQIVND (reference sequence). TCRdb keeps only in-frame clones here, not all; method: immunoSEQ multiplex PCR. In the table there are about 63,000 clones, around nine tenths of which are singletons. V gene TRBV19 combines with J gene TRBJ1-1; TRBD1 might be the D (6 bases). This sequence originates from a human donor in good health. Some clones in this sample may be carry-over from other donors' samples. The sequenced sample consisted of PBMCs. CDR3 sequence: CASSRDNTLGTEAFF. The CDR3 DNA is TGTGCCAGTAGTAGGGACAATACACTAGGGACTGAAGCTTTCTTT.